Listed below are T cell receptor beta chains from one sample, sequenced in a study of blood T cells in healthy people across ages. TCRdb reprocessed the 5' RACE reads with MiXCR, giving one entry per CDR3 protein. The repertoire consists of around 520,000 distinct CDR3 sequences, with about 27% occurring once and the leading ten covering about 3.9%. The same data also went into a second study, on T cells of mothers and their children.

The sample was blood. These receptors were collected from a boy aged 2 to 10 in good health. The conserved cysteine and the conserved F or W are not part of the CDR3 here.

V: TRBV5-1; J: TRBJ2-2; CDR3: ASNRVLNTGELF
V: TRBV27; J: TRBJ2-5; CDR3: ASSLRVQETQY
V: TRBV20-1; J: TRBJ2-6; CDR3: SARGGGAVSGANVLT
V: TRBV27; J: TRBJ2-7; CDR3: ASSPPLAGGPLEQY
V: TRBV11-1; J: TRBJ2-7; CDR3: ASSFEDREGYEQY
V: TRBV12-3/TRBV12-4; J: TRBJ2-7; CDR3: ASRPTSGGAYEQY
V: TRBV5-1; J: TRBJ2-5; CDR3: ASRRQDLQETQY
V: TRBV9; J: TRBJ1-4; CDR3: ASSADRGSRGEKLF
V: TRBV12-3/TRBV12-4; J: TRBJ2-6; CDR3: ASRLQGPSGANVLT
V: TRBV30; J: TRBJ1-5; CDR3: AWSTRQGLQPQH
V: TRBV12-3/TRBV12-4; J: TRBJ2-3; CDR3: ASSLNAQGATDTQY
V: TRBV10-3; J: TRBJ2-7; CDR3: AAGGAGGFVGNEQY
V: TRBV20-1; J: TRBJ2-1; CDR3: SARLGGAGAYNEQF
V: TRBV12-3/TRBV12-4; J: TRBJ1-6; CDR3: ASSYGRRGTNSPLH
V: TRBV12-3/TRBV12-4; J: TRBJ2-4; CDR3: ASSFGKKNIQY
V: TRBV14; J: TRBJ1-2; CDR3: ASSQIDRGRGYT
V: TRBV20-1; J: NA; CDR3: SAEGTSGAYEQY
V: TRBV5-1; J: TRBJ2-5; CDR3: ASSADRVWSTETQY
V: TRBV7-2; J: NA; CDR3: ASSPPYRGRNEQF
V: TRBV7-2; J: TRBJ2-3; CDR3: ASSLQGEYSADTQY
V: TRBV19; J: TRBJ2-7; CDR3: ASSISLAGDEQY
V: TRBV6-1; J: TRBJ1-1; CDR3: ASSELPAANTEAF
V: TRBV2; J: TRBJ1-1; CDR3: ASSGHLNTEAF
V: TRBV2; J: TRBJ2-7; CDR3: ASSDARNY
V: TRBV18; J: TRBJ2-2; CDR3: ASSPFTQGGTGELF
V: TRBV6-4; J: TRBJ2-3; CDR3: ASSVRDSTDTQY
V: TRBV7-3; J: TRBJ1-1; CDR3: ASKTASNTEAF
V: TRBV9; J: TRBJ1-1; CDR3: ASSVGGSTEAF
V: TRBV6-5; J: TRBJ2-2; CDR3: ASSYTLRSTELF
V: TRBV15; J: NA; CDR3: ATSRDRGQGEQY
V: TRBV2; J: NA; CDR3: ASSVEDRTKYEQY
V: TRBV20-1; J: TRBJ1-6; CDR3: SARGDSAFSYNSPLH
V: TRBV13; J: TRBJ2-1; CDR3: ASSSINRGEKQF
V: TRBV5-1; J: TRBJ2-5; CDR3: ASSLIRATVGEQY
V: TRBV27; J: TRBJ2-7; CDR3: ASSITAGDYEQY
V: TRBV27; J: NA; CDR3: ASSLGQGGYEQY
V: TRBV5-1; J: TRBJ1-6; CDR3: ASSLDSPRNSPLH
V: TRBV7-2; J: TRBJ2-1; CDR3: ASSLEGYEQF
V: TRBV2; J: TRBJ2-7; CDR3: ASSEGTGYYEQY
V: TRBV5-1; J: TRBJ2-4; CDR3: ASSLEGGVTKNIQY
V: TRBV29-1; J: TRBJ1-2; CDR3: SVEVGTGVVGYT
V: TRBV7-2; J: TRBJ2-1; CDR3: ASSRGANEQF
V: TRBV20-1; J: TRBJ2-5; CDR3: SAHRDVETQY
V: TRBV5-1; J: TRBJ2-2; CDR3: ASSFTSEAGELF
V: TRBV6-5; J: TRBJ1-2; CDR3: ASSRQGGGNYGYT
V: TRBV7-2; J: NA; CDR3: ASSLGLFGGSGSYEQY
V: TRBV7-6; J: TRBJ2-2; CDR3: ASSYTGPTGELF
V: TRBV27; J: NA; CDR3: ASSLLGLDNEQF